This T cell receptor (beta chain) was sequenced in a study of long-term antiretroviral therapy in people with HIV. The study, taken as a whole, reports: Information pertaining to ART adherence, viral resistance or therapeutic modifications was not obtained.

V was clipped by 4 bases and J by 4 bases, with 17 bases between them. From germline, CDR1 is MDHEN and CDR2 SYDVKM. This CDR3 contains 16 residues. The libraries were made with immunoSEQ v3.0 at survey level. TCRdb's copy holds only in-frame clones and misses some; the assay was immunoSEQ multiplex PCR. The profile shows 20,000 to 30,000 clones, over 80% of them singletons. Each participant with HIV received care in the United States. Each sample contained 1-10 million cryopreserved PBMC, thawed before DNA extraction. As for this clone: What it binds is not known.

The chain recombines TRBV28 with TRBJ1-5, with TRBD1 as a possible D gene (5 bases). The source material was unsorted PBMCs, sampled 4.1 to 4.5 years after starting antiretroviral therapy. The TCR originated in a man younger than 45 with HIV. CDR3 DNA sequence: TGTGCCAGCAGTTCCCAATTACGGGGGTGGAATCAGCCCCAGCATTTT. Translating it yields CASSSQLRGWNQPQHF. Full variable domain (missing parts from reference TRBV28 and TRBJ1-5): DVKVTQSSRYLVKRTGEKVFLECVQDMDHENMFWYRQDPGLGLRLIYFSYDVKMKEKGDIPEGYSVSREKKERFSLILESASTNQTSMYLCASSSQLRGWNQPQHFGDGTRLSIL.